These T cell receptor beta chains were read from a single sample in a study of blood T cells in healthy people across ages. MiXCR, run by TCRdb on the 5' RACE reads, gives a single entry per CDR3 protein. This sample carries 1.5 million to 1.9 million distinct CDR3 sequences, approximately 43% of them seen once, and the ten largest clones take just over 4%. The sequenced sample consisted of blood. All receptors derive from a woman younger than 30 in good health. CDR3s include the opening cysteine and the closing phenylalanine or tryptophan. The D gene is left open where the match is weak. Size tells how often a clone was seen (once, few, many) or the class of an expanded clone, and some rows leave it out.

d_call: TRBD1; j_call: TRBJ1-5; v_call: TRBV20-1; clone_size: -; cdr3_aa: CSARRRDRGFGNQPQHF; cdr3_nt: TGCAGTGCTAGACGCCGGGACAGGGGGTTCGGGAATCAGCCCCAGCATTTT
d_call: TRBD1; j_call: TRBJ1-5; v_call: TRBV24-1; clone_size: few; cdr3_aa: CATSDRGRGLQHF; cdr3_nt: TGTGCCACCAGTGACCGTGGGAGGGGGCTCCAGCATTTT
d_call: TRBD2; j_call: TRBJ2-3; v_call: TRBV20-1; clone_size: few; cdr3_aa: CSAWPGLAATDTQYF; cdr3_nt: TGCAGTGCTTGGCCGGGACTAGCGGCCACAGATACGCAGTATTTT
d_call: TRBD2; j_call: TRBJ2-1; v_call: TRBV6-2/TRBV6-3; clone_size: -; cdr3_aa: CASSPPGQAGCEQFF; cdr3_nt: TGTGCCAGCAGTCCCCCGGGTCAAGCGGGGTGTGAGCAGTTCTTC
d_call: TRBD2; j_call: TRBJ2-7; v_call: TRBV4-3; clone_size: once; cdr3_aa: CASSRGLAGGQNEQYF; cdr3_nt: TGCGCCAGCAGCCGGGGACTAGCGGGAGGTCAAAATGAGCAGTACTTC
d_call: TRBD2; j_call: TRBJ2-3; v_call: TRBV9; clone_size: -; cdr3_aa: CASPLPVAGGTDTQYF; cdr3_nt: TGTGCCAGCCCACTGCCCGTAGCGGGGGGGACAGATACGCAGTATTTT
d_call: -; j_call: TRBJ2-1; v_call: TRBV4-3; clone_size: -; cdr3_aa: CASSQRPMGRGTNEQFF; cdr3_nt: TGCGCCAGCAGCCAACGCCCAATGGGACGGGGGACTAATGAGCAGTTCTTC
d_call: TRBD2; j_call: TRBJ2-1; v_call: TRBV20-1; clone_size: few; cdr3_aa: CSAREGTSGGAEQFF; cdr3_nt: TGCAGTGCTAGAGAAGGGACTAGCGGGGGGGCTGAGCAGTTCTTC
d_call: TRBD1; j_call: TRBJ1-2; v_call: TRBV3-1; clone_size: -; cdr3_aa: CASTLGQGWGYTF; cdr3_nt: TGTGCCAGCACCCTGGGACAGGGTTGGGGCTACACCTTC
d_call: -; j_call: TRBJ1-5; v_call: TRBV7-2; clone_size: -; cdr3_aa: CASRRGDQPQHF; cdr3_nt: TGTGCCAGCAGGAGGGGCGATCAGCCCCAGCATTTT
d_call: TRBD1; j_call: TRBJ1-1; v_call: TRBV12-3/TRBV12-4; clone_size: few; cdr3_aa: CASSRGTGALNTEAFF; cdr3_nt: TGTGCCAGCAGTCGAGGGACAGGGGCTCTGAACACTGAAGCTTTCTTT
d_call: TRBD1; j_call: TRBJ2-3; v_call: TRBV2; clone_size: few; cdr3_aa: CASSRDSQDTQYF; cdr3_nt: TGTGCCAGCAGTCGGGACAGTCAAGATACGCAGTATTTT
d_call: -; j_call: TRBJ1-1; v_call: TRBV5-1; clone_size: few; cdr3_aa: CASSLIPGSPGTEAFF; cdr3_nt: TGCGCCAGCAGCTTGATTCCGGGTTCGCCGGGCACTGAAGCTTTCTTT
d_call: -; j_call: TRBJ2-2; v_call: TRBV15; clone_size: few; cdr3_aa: CATNSQGTGELFF; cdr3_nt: TGTGCCACTAACTCCCAGGGGACCGGGGAGCTGTTTTTT
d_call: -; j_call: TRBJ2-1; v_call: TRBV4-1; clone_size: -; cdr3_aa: CASSQDTQFAYNEQFF; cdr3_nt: TGCGCCAGCAGCCAAGATACACAGTTCGCCTACAATGAGCAGTTCTTC
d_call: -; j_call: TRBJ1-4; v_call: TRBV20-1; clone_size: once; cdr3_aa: CSARGFEKLFF; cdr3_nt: TGCAGTGCTAGAGGGTTCGAAAAACTGTTTTTT
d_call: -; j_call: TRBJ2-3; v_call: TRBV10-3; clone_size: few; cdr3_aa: CAISDSSPDTQYF; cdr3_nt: TGTGCCATCAGTGACAGCAGCCCAGATACGCAGTATTTT
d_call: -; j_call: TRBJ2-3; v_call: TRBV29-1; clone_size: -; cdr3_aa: CSVEDFSTDTQYF; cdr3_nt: TGCAGCGTTGAAGATTTTTCGACAGATACGCAGTATTTT
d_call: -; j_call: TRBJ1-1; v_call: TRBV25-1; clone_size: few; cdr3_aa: CASSEGGSAFYTEAFF; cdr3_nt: TGTGCCAGCAGTGAGGGGGGCTCCGCCTTTTACACTGAAGCTTTCTTT
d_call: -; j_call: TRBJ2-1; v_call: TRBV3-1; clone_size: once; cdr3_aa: CASSLLASPHNEQFF; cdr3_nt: TGTGCCAGCAGCTTGTTAGCAAGCCCGCACAATGAGCAGTTCTTC
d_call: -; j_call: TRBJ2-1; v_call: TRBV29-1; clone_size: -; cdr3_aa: CSSSLGPEQFF; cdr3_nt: TGCAGCTCCTCCCTGGGTCCTGAGCAGTTCTTC
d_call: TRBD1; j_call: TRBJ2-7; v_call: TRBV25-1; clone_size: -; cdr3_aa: CASSELGTGSYEQYF; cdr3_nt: TGTGCCAGCAGTGAATTGGGGACAGGTTCCTACGAGCAGTACTTC
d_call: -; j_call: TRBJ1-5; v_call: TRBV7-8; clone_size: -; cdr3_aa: CASSLAEDQPQHF; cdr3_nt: TGTGCCAGCAGCTTAGCGGAAGATCAGCCCCAGCATTTT
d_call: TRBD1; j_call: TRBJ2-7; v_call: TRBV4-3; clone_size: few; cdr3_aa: CASSQGKDRVYEQYF; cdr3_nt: TGCGCCAGCAGCCAAGGAAAGGACAGGGTGTACGAGCAGTACTTC
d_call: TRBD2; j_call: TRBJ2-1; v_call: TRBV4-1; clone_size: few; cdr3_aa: CASSQEGDSGAIYSEQFF; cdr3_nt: TGCGCCAGCAGCCAAGAGGGGGATAGCGGGGCTATTTACAGTGAGCAGTTCTTC